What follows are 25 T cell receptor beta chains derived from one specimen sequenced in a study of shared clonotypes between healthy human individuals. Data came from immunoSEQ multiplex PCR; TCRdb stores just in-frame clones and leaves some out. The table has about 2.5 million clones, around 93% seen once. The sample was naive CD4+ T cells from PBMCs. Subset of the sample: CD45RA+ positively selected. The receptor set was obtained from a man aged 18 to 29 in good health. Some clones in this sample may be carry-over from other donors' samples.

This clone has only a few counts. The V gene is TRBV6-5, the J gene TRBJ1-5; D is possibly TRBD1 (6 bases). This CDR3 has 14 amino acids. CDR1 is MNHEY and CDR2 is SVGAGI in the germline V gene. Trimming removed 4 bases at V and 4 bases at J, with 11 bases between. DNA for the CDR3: TGTGCCAGCAGTTCCCAGGGGAGGAATCAGCCCCAGCATTTT. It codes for CASSSQGRNQPQHF.

CDR3 residues: CASSDPDLGYEQYF. The CDR3 coding sequence is TGTGCCAGCAGTGACCCGGACTTGGGCTACGAGCAGTACTTC. V is TRBV25-1 and J is TRBJ2-7; tentative D call: TRBD2 (5 bases). Trimming took off 3 bases at V and 3 bases at J, with 12 bases between the two ends. In germline, CDR1 is MGHDK, CDR2 SYGVNS. The CDR3 extends over 14 amino acids.

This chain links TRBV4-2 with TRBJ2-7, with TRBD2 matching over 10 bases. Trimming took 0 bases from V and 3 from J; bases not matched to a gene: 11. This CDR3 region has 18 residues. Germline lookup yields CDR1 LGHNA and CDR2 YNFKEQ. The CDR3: CASSQEGPQREGIYEQYF. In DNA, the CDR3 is TGTGCCAGCAGCCAAGAGGGTCCCCAGCGGGAGGGCATCTACGAGCAGTACTTC.

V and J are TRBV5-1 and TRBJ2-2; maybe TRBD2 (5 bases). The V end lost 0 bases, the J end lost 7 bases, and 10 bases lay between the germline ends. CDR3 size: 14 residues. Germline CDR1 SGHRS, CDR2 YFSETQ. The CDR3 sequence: CASSLAGVDGELFF. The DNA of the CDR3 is TGCGCCAGCAGCTTGGCCGGGGTGGACGGGGAGCTGTTTTTT.

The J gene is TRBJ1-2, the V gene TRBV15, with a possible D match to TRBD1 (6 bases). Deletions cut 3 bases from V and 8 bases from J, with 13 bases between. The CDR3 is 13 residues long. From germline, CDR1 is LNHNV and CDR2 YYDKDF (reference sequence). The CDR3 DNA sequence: TGTGCCACCAGCAGCACAGGGTTAGACGGCTACACCTTC. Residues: CATSSTGLDGYTF.

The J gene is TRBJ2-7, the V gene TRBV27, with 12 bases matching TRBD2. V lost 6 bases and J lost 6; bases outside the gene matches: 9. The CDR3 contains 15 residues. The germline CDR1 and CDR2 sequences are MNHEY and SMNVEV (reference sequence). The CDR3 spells CASRLLAGGSGEQYF. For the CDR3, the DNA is TGTGCCAGCAGACTCCTAGCGGGAGGGTCCGGCGAGCAGTACTTC.

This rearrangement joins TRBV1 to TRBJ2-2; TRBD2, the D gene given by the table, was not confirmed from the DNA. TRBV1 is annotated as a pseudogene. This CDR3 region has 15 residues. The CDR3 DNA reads TGCACCAGCAGCCCCCGTTTAGTATACACCGGGGAGCTGTTTTTT. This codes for CTSSPRLVYTGELFF.

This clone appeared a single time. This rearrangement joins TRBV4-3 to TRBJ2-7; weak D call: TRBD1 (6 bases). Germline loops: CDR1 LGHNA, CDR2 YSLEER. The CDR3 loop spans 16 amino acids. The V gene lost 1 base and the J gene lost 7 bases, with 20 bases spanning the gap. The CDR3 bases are TGCGCCAGCAGCCAAGTGGGGGCAGGGGCTAAGAGTGAGCAGTACTTC. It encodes CASSQVGAGAKSEQYF.

CDR3 in amino acids: CASSSRGDRNQPQHF. Written as DNA, the CDR3 is TGCGCCAGCAGCTCCCGGGGGGACCGCAATCAGCCCCAGCATTTT. V and J are TRBV5-1 and TRBJ1-5; D might be TRBD1 (5 bases). Between the trimmed V and J ends, which lost 3 bases and 2 bases, there was a span of 12 bases. Germline values: CDR1 SGHRS, CDR2 YFSETQ. The CDR3 loop spans 15 amino acids. Full variable domain (rest looked up from reference TRBV5-1 and TRBJ1-5): KAGVTQTPRYLIKTRGQQVTLSCSPISGHRSVSWYQQTPGQGLQFLFEYFSETQRNKGNFPGRFSGRQFSNSRSEMNVSTLELGDSALYLCASSSRGDRNQPQHFGDGTRLSIL.

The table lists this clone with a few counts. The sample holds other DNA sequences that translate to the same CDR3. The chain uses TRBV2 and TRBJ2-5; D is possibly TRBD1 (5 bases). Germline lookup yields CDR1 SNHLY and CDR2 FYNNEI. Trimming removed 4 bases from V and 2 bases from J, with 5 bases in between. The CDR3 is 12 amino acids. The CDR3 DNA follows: TGTGCCAGCAGTGGACAGCAAGAGACCCAGTACTTC. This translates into CASSGQQETQYF.

CDR3 DNA: TGTGCCAGCAGCCAACTAGCGGGAACGTACAATGAGCAGTTCTTC. Protein: CASSQLAGTYNEQFF. This sequence joins TRBV7-3 and TRBJ2-1; 10 nucleotides match TRBD2. With 5 bases clipped from V and 4 bases from J, the junction kept 5 bases outside the gene matches. The CDR3 contains 15 residues. Germline lookup yields CDR1 SGHTA and CDR2 FQGTGA.

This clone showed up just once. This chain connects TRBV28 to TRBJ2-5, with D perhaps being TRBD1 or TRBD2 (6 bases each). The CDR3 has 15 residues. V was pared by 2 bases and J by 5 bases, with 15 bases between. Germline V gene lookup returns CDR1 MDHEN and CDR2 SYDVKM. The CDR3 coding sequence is TGTGCCAGCAGTTTAATGAGGGGGGAGTGGGAGACCCAGTACTTC. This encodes CASSLMRGEWETQYF.

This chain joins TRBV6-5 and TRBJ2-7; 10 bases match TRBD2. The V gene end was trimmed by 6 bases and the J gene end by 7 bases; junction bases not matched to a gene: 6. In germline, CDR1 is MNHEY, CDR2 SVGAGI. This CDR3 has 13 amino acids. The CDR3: CASRTGLASEQYF. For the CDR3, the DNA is TGTGCCAGCAGAACGGGACTAGCGAGTGAGCAGTACTTC.

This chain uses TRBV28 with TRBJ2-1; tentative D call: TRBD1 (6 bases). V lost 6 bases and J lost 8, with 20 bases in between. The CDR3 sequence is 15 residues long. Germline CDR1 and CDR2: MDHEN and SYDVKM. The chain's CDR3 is CASSPGTSSGHEQFF. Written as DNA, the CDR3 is TGTGCCAGCAGCCCCGGGACATCGTCCGGGCATGAGCAGTTCTTC.

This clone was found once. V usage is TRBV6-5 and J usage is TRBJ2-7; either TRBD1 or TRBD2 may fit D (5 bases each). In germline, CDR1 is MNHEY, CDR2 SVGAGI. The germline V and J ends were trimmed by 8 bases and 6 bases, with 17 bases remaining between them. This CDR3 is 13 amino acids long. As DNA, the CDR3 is TGTGCCAGCGGGGGTAATAGTTTTTCCGAGCAGTACTTC. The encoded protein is CASGGNSFSEQYF.

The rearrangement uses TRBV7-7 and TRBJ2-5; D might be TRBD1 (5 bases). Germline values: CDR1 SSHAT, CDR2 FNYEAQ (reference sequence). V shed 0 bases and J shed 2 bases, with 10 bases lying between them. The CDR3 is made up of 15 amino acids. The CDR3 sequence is CASSLAPQGQETQYF. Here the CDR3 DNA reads TGTGCCAGCAGCTTAGCGCCGCAGGGTCAAGAGACCCAGTACTTC.

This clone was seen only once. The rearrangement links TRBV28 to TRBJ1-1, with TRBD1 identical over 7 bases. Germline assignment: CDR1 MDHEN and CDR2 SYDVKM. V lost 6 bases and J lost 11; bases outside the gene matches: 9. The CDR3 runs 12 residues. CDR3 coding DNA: TGTGCCAGCAGGGAGACGACAGGGCGCGCTTTCTTT. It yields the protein CASRETTGRAFF.

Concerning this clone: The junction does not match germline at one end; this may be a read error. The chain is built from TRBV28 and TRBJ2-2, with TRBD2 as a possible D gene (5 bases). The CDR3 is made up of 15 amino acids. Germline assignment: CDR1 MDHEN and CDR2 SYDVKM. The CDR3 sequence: CASRATSWNAGELFF. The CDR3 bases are TGTGCCAGCAGGGCCACTAGTTGGAACGCCGGGGAGCTGTTTTTT.

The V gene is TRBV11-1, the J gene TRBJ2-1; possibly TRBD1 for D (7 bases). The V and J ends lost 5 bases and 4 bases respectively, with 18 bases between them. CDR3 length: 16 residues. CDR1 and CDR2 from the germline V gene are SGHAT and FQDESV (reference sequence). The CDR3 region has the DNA TGTGCCAGCAGCCTTTACAGGGGACTTAGGTACAATGAGCAGTTCTTC. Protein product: CASSLYRGLRYNEQFF.

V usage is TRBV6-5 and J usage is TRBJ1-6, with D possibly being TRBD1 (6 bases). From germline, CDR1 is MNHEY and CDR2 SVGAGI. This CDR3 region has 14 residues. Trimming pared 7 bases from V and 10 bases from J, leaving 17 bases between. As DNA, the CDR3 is TGTGCCAGCACCTTACAGGGAACCCACTCACCCCTCCACTTT. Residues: CASTLQGTHSPLHF.

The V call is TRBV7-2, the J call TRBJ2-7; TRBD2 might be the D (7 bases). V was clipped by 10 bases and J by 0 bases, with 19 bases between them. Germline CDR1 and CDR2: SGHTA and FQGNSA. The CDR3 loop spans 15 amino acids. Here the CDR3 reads CATQKRGGPSYEQYF. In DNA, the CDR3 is TGTGCCACCCAAAAAAGGGGGGGTCCCTCCTACGAGCAGTACTTC.

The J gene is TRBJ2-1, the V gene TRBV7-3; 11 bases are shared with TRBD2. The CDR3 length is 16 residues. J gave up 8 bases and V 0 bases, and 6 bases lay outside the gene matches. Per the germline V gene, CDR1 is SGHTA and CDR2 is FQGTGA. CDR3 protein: CASSLTGTSGSHEQFF. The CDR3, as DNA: TGTGCCAGCAGCTTAACCGGGACTAGCGGTTCCCATGAGCAGTTCTTC.

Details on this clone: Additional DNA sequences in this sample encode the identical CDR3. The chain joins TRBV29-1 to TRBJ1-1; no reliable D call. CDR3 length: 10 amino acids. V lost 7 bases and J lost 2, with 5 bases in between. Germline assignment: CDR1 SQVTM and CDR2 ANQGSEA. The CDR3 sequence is CSGQNTEAFF. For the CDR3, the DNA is TGCAGCGGTCAAAACACTGAAGCTTTCTTT.

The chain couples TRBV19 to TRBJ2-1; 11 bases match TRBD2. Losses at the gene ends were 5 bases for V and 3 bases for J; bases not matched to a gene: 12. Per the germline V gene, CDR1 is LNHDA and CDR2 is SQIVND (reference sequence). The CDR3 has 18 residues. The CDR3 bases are TGTGCCAGTAGTGAATTTACGTCCGGGACTAGCGGCTACAATGAGCAGTTCTTC. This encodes CASSEFTSGTSGYNEQFF.

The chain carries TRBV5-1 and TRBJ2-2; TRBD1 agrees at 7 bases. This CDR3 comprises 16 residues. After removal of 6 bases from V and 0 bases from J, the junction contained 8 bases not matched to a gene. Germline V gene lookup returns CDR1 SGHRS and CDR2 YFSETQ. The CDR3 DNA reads TGCGCCAGCACCCCCCCCGGACAGGCGAACACCGGGGAGCTGTTTTTT. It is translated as CASTPPGQANTGELFF.